Below are 7 T cell receptor beta chains sequenced from a single sample in a study of human T cells and chemical hapten exposure. One entry per CDR3 protein, called by TCRdb with MiXCR from the RACE reads. Among more than 60,000 distinct CDR3 sequences listed, over 8.5% were seen once. Noted time point: healthy volunteer bleed at 6 weeks. The total RNA was obtained from whole blood that was not fractionated. Sequencing was done on a sample of whole blood. The receptors here all came from a male donor in good health. Some clones in this sample may be carry-over from other donors' samples.

This clonotype has just a few counts. This chain uses TRBV11-2 with TRBJ2-7; D unclear. CDR1 SGHAT and CDR2 FQNNGV come from the germline V gene. V was pared by 5 bases and J by 2 bases, with 10 bases between. The CDR3 is 13 residues long. The DNA for the CDR3 is TGTGCCAGCAGCCCCTGGGCAGCCTACGAGCAGTACTTC. This translates into CASSPWAAYEQYF. Drawing the rest from reference TRBV11-2 and TRBJ2-7, the complete variable domain is EAGVAQSPRYKIIEKRQSVAFWCNPISGHATLYWYQQILGQGPKLLIQFQNNGVVDDSQLPKDRFSAERLKGVDSTLKIQPAKLEDSAVYLCASSPWAAYEQYFGPGTRLTVT.

The genes are TRBV20-1 and TRBJ1-2; D perhaps matches TRBD1 (6 bases). From germline, CDR1 is DFQATT and CDR2 SNEGSKA (reference sequence). The V and J ends lost 5 bases and 2 bases respectively, with 27 bases between them. The CDR3 consists of 18 residues. CDR3 region: CSALYSGDTPLGNYGYTF. The CDR3 DNA reads as TGCAGTGCTCTCTATTCAGGGGACACCCCCCTGGGCAACTATGGCTACACCTTC.

This clonotype was observed at least ten times. The chain is built from TRBV9 and TRBJ1-2, with D possibly matching TRBD1 (6 bases). The V gene lost 1 base and the J gene lost 5 bases, with 12 bases spanning the gap. Germline CDR1 SGDLS, CDR2 YYNGEE. The CDR3 contains 14 residues. DNA of the CDR3: TGTGCCAGCAGCGTATTGGACAGCAAATATGGCTACACCTTC. Translated, it gives CASSVLDSKYGYTF.

The table lists this clonotype with a few counts. The chain uses TRBV12-3 or TRBV12-4 and TRBJ1-1, with D unclear. With 5 bases removed from V and 0 bases from J, the gap between germline ends came to 7 bases. The CDR3 consists of 13 residues. CDR3 amino acids: CASSIHLNTEAFF. CDR3 in DNA: TGTGCCAGCAGTATCCATCTGAACACTGAAGCTTTCTTT.

This clonotype was counted many times. The chain joins TRBV5-1 to TRBJ1-1, with no clear D. The CDR3 length is 14 residues. Germline V CDR1 and CDR2: SGHRS, YFSETQ. Trimming removed 0 bases at V and 1 base at J, with 7 bases between. The CDR3 region is CASSLGHPNTEAFF. In nucleotides, the CDR3 is TGCGCCAGCAGCTTGGGGCACCCGAACACTGAAGCTTTCTTT.

The chain employs TRBV10-3 and TRBJ1-2, with no clear D. Deletions cut 0 bases from V and 1 base from J, with 6 bases between. Germline values: CDR1 ENHRY, CDR2 SYGVKD. This CDR3 spans 14 amino acids. CDR3 sequence (DNA): TGTGCCATCAGTGAGTCATCCATTAACTATGGCTACACCTTC. This gives the protein CAISESSINYGYTF.

V gene TRBV6-6 combines with J gene TRBJ1-5, with 7 nucleotides matching TRBD1. Germline CDR1 is MNHNY and CDR2 is SVGAGI (reference sequence). After removal of 8 bases from V and 6 bases from J, the junction contained 7 bases not matched to a gene. The CDR3 length is 13 residues. The CDR3 here is CASSSQGGQPQHF. The CDR3, as DNA: TGTGCCAGCTCGTCGCAGGGGGGTCAGCCCCAGCATTTT.